This T cell receptor (beta chain) comes out of a study of CD8 T cells in ankylosing spondylitis. TCRdb reanalysed the 5' RACE reads using MiXCR and keeps one entry per CDR3 protein. The sample comprises under 450,000 distinct CDR3 sequences, approximately 17% of which are singletons, and approximately 1% rests with the top ten. V shed 3 bases, J shed 4 bases, and the junction held 6 bases outside the gene matches. The CDR3 is made up of 16 amino acids. Germline V gives CDR1 SGHAT, CDR2 FQNNGV. There are many counts of this clonotype. Antigen specificity is unknown. General study points: About 8 highly homologous variants made up a TCR beta motif, and this motif appeared characteristic of ankylosing spondylitis blood.

Material for sequencing was blood, either unsorted or a sorted T cell fraction (not recorded which). The V gene is TRBV11-2, the J gene TRBJ1-2, with 12 bases that match TRBD1. This clonotype was sampled from a male donor with ankylosing spondylitis. The CDR3 DNA reads TGTGCCAGCAGCTTGGGGACAGGGGGCGCCGGCTATGGCTACACCTTC. It translates to CASSLGTGGAGYGYTF.